The source of this TCR beta chain is a study of blood T cell repertoires in COVID-19. Study information: The samples span acute and convalescent COVID-19 from the United States, Italy and Spain. Sample material is recorded as cDNA or gDNA derived from T cells, B-cell-depleted T cells, or PBMCs.

This clone occurred a few times. How the authors handled the data: Researchers report that nucleated cell counts were estimated from reference gene primer amplification. Only in-frame clones appear in the TCRdb table, and some are missing; sequencing was by immunoSEQ multiplex PCR. That table gives V, J and clone size, and the DNA gave D and trimming. The sample includes 150,000 to 200,000 clones, over 60% of them seen just once. The CDR3 has 13 residues. V lost 1 base and J lost 6, with 8 bases in between. The germline CDR1 and CDR2 sequences are KGHSH and LQKENI. The material sequenced was peripheral blood. The sequence derives from a man aged 55 to 70 with acute or convalescent COVID-19. The chain has TRBV18 and TRBJ2-3; no reliable D call. This CDR3 is CASSPREADTQYF. CDR3 DNA sequence: TGTGCCAGCTCACCACGTGAGGCGGATACGCAGTATTTT.